What follows are 5 T cell receptor beta chains derived from one specimen sequenced in a study of T cells in localized non-small cell lung cancer. Data came from immunoSEQ multiplex PCR; TCRdb stores just in-frame clones and leaves some out. The data show some 49,000 clones, 80% to 85% seen once. The sequences come from peripheral blood mononuclear cells, collected before any cancer treatment. The receptors stem from a man aged 35 to 69 with stage III lung adenocarcinoma.

In this sample, this clone turned up a few times. The V call is TRBV15, the J call TRBJ2-1; the match to TRBD1 covers 9 bases. This CDR3 spans 16 amino acids. CDR1 LNHNV and CDR2 YYDKDF come from the germline V gene (reference sequence). Trimming at V came to 1 base and at J to 1 base, leaving 2 bases not matched to a gene. In DNA, the CDR3 is TGTGCCACCAGCAGAGGGGACAGGGCGTCCTACAATGAGCAGTTCTTC. Its protein product is CATSRGDRASYNEQFF.

This clone was observed a few times. The chain joins TRBV4-1 to TRBJ2-5, with 10 bases identical to TRBD1. The CDR3 sequence is 15 residues long. Trimming took 1 base from V and 5 from J; bases not matched to a gene: 4. CDR1 MGHRA and CDR2 YSYEKL come from the germline V gene. The CDR3 region is CASSQVRTGGETQYF. The DNA of the CDR3 is TGCGCCAGCAGCCAAGTTCGGACAGGGGGGGAGACCCAGTACTTC.

Ten or more counts support this clone. The chain links TRBV11-2 to TRBJ1-1; D is unclear. Between the trimmed V and J ends, which lost 3 bases and 0 bases, there was a span of 5 bases. The CDR3 extends over 13 amino acids. The germline gives CDR1 SGHAT, CDR2 FQNNGV. For the CDR3, the DNA is TGTGCCAGCAGCTTCAGCTTGAACACTGAAGCTTTCTTT. Its translation: CASSFSLNTEAFF.

The chain joins TRBV29-1 to TRBJ2-1; 14 nucleotides align to TRBD2. V lost 3 bases, J lost 2 bases, and 9 bases stayed unmatched. The CDR3 totals 18 residues. Per the germline V gene, CDR1 is SQVTM and CDR2 is ANQGSEA. CDR3 sequence: CSVEGMTSGGAPYNEQFF. DNA for the CDR3: TGCAGCGTTGAGGGAATGACTAGCGGGGGGGCACCCTACAATGAGCAGTTCTTC.

This chain connects TRBV29-1 to TRBJ2-1; D may match TRBD1 or TRBD2 (5 bases each). V lost 0 bases to trimming and J lost 4 bases, with 16 bases between them. This CDR3 comprises 16 residues. Looked up from germline, CDR1 is SQVTM and CDR2 is ANQGSEA. The DNA of the CDR3 is TGCAGCGTTGAAGACGGCAGGGACGCCTATTACAATGAGCAGTTCTTC. The encoded protein is CSVEDGRDAYYNEQFF.